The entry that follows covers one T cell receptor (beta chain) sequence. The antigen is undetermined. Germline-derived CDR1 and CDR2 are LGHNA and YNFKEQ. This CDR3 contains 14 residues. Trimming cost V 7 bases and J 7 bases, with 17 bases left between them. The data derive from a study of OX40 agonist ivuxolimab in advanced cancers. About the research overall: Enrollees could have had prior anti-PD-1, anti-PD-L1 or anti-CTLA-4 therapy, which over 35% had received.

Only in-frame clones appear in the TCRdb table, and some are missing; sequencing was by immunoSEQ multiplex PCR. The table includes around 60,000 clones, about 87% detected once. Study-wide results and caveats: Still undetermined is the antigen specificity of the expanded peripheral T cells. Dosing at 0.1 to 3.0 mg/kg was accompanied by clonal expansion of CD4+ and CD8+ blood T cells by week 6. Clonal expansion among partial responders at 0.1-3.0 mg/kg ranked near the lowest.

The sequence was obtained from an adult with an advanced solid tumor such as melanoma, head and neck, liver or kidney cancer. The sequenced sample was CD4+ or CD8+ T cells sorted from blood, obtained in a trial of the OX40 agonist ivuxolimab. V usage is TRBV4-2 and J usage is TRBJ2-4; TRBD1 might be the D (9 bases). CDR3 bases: TGTGCCAGCATCGGGAGGGACAGGGTCAACATTCAGTACTTC. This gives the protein CASIGRDRVNIQYF.